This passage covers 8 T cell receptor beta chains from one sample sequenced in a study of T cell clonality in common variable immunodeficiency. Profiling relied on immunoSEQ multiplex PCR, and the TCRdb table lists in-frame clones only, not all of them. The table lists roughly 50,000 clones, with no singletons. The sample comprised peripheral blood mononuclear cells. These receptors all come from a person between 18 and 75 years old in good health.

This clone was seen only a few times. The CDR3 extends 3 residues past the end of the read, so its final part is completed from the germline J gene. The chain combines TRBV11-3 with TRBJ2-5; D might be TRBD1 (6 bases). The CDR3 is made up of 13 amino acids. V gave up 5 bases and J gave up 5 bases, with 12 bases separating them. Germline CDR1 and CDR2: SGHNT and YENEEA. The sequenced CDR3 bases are TGTGCCAGCAGCCGTCCAGGGGATGAGACC. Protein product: CASSRPGDET. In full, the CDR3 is CASSRPGDETQYF.

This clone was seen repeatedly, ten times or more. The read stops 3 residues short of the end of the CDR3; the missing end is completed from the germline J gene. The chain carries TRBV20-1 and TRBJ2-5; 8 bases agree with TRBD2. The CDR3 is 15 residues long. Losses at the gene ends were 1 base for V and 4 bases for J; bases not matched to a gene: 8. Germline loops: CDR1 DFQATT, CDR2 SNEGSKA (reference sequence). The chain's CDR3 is CSARAPTLAGETQYF. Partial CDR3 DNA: TGCAGTGCTAGAGCTCCGACCCTAGCGGGAGAGACC.

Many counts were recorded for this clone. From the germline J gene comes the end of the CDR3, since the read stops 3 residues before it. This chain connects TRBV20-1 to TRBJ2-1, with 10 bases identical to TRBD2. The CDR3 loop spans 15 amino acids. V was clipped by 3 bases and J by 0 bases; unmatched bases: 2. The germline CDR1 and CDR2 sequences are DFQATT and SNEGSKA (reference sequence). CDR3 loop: CSARGLAYSYNEQFF. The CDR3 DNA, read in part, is TGCAGTGCTAGGGGACTAGCGTACTCCTACAATGAG.

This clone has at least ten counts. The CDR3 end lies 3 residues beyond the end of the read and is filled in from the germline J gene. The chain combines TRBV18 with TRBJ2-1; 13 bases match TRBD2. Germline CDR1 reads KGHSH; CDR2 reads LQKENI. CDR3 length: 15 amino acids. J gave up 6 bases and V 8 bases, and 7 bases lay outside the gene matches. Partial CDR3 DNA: TGTGCCAGCGGGGGCGGGACTAGCGGGACCAATGAG. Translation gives CASGGGTSGTNE. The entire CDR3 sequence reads CASGGGTSGTNEQFF.

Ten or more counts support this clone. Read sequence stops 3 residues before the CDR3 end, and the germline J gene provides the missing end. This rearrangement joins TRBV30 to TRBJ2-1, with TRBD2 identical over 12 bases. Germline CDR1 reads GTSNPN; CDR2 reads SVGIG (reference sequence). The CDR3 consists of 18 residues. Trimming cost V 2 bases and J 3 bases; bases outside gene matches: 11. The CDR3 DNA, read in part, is TGTGCCTGGAGTTCAGGACTAGCGGGAACGCTCCTCTACAATGAG. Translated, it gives CAWSSGLAGTLLYNE. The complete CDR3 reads CAWSSGLAGTLLYNEQFF. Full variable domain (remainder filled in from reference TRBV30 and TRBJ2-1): SQTIHQWPATLVQPVGSPLSLECTVEGTSNPNLYWYRQAAGRGLQLLFYSVGIGQISSEVPQNLSASRPQDRQFILSSKKLLLSDSGFYLCAWSSGLAGTLLYNEQFFGPGTRLTVL.

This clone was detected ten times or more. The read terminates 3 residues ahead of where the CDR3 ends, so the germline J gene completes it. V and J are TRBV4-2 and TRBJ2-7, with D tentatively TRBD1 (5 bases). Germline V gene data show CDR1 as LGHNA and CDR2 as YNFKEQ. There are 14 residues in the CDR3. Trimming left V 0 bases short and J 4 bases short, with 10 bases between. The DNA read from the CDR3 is TGTGCCAGCAGCCAAGATGGGGCTTCGTACGAG. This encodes CASSQDGASYE. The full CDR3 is CASSQDGASYEQYF.

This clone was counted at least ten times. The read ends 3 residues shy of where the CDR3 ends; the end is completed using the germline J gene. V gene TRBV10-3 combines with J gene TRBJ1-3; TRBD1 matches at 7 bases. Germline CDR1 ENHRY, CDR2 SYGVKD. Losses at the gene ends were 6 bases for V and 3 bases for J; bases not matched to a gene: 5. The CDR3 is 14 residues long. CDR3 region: CAIRTTGSGNTIYF. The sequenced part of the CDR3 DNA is TGTGCCATCAGAACGACAGGGAGTGGAAACACC.

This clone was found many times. Incomplete CDR3 DNA: TGTGCCTGGAGCGCGCACCCGAACACTGAA. It translates to CAWSAHPNTE. The whole CDR3 sequence reads CAWSAHPNTEAFF. The chain couples TRBV30 to TRBJ1-1; D unresolved. Read data end 3 residues before the CDR3 end; the end is taken from the germline J gene. The CDR3 has 13 residues. In germline, CDR1 is GTSNPN, CDR2 SVGIG (reference sequence). The V end was cut by 3 bases, the J end by 1 base, with 9 bases between.